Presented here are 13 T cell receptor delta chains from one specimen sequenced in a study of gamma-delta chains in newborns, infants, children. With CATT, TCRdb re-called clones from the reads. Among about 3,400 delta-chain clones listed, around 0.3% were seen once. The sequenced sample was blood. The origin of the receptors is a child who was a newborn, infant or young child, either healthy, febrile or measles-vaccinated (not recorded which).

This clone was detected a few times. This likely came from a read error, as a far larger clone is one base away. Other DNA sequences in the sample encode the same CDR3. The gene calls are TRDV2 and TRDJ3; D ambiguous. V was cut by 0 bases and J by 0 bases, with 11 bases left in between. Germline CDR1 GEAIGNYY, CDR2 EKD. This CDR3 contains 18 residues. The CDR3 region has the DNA TGTGCCTGTGACACCGCGGGAGATGGCTCCTGGGACACCCGACAGATGTTTTTC. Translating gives CACDTAGDGSWDTRQMFF.

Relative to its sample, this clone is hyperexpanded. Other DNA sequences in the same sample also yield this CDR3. For the CDR3, the DNA is TGTGCCTGTGACACCTGGGGGACCGATAAACTCATCTTT. It codes for CACDTWGTDKLIF. The rearrangement links TRDV2 to TRDJ1, with D possibly matching TRDD3 (6 bases). V was cut by 0 bases and J by 2 bases, with 6 bases left in between. CDR3 length: 13 residues. Per germline, CDR1 GEAIGNYY and CDR2 EKD.

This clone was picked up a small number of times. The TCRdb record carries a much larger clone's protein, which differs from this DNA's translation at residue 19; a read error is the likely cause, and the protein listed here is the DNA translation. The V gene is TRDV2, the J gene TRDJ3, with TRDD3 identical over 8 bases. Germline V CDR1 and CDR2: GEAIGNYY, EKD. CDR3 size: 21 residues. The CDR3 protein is CACDTVTGGQVSSWDTRQLFF. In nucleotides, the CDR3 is TGTGCCTGTGACACGGTTACTGGGGGTCAAGTCAGCTCCTGGGACACCCGACAGTTGTTTTTC.

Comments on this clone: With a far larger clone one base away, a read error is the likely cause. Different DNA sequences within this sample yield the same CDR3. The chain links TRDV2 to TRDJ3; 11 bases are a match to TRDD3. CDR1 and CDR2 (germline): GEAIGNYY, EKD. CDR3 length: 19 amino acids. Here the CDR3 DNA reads TGTGCCTGTGACATTGGGGGATACGGGCGCTCCTGGGACACTCGACAGATGTTTTTC. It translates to CACDIGGYGRSWDTRQMFF.

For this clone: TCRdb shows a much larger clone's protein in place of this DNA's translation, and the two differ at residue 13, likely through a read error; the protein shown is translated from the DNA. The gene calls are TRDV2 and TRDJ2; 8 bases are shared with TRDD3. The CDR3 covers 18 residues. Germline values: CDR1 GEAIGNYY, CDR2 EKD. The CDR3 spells CACDPLLGDTFLAAQLFF. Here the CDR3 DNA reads TGTGCCTGTGACCCTCTACTAGGGGATACCTTTTTGGCAGCACAACTCTTCTTT.

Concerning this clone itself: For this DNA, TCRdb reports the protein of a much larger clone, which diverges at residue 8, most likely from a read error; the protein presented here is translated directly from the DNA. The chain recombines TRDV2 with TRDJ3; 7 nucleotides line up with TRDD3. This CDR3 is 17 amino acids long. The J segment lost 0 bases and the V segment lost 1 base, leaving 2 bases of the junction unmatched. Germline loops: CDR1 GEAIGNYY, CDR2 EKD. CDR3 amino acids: CACDTGGHSWDTRQMFF. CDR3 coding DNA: TGTGCCTGTGACACTGGGGGACACTCCTGGGACACCCGACAGATGTTTTTC.

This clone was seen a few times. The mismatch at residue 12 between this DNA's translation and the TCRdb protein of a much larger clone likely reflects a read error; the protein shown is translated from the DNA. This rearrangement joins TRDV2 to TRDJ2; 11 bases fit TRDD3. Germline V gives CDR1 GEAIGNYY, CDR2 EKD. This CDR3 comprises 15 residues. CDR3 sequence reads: CACDPLGDRTARLFF. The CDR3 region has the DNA TGTGCCTGTGACCCACTGGGGGATAGGACAGCACGACTCTTCTTT.

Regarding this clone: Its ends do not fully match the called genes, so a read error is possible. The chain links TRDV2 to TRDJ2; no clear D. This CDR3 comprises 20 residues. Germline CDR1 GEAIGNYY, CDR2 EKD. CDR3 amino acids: CACDATPGTVGFALTAQLFF. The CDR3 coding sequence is TGTGCCTGTGACGCAACTCCCGGTACCGTGGGCTTCGCTTTGACAGCCCAACTCTTCTTT.

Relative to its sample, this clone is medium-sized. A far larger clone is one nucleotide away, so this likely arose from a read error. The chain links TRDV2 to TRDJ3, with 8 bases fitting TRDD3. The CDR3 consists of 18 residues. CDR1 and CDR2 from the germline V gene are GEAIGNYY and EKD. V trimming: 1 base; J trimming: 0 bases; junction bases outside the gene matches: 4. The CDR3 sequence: CACDTGGSGSWDTRQMFF. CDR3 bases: TGTGCCTGTGACACTGGGGGATCCGGCTCCTGGGACACCCGACAGATGTTTTTC.

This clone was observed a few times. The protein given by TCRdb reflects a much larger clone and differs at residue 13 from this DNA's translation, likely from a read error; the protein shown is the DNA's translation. CDR3 in amino acids: CACDWGTWDTRQVFF. DNA for the CDR3: TGTGCCTGTGACTGGGGGACCTGGGACACCCGACAGGTGTTTTTC. This sequence joins TRDV2 and TRDJ3, with TRDD3 matching over 7 bases. Germline values: CDR1 GEAIGNYY, CDR2 EKD. The CDR3 runs to 15 residues.

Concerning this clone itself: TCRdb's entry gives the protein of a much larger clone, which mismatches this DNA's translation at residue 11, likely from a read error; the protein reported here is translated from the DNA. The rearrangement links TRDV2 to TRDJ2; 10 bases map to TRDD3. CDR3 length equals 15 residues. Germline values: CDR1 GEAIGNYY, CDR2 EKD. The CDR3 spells CACDILGDLTVQLFF. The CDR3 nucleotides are TGTGCCTGTGACATACTGGGGGATTTGACAGTACAACTCTTCTTT.

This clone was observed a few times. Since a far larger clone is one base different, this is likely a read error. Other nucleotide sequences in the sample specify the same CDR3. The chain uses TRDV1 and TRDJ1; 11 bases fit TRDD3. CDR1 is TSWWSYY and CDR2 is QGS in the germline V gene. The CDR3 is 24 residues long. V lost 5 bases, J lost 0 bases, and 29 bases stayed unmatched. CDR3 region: CALGTRRVPDQLGDTRQYTDKLIF. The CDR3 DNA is TGTGCTCTTGGGACAAGGAGGGTGCCCGATCAGTTGGGGGATACGCGCCAGTACACCGATAAACTCATCTTT.

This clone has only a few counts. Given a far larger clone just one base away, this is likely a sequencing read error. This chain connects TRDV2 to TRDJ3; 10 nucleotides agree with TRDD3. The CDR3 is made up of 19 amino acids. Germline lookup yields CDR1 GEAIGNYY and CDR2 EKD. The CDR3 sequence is CACDTWGIQVSWDTRQVFF. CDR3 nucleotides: TGTGCCTGTGACACCTGGGGGATACAGGTCTCCTGGGACACCCGACAGGTGTTTTTC.